This T cell receptor (beta chain) was identified during a study of blood T cell repertoires in COVID-19. Study information: COVID-19 samples, acute and convalescent, were from the United States, Italy and Spain.

Source study methods: Nucleated cell number was recorded as an estimate derived from reference gene primer amplification. Measured with immunoSEQ multiplex PCR; TCRdb has only the in-frame clones, and not every one. From that table come the V and J calls and clone size; the DNA was used to work out D and trimming. The sample lists around 200,000 clones; 70% to 90% were seen once. The table lists this clone with many counts. Sequences were obtained from peripheral blood. This TCR came from a woman aged 80 or over with acute or convalescent COVID-19.

The CDR3 loop reads CASSFLPSGGRSNEQFF. The CDR3 coding sequence is TGTGCCAGCAGCTTCCTCCCGTCCGGGGGGCGCTCCAATGAGCAGTTCTTC. This sequence joins TRBV7-2 and TRBJ2-1; D might be TRBD2 (7 bases). Trimming left V 3 bases short and J 6 bases short, with 21 bases between. The CDR3 totals 17 residues. Germline V gene data show CDR1 as SGHTA and CDR2 as FQGNSA.